This T cell receptor (beta chain) was found in a study of cytomegalovirus exposure and HLA in healthy donors. General study points: Some TCR beta chains (roughly 150 of them) were listed as cytomegalovirus-associated. Reports described diagnosis of cytomegalovirus status by the classifier as highly specific and sensitive. Confirmation in vitro established that a few CMV-associated chains were specific for CMV antigens.

To note about this clone: What it binds is unknown.

The CDR3 has 12 residues. CDR1 and CDR2 from the germline V gene are SNHLY and FYNNEI. The V segment lost 10 bases and the J segment 5 bases; nucleotides outside the gene matches: 7. Data came from immunoSEQ multiplex PCR; TCRdb stores just in-frame clones and leaves some out. The sample lists fewer than 250,000 clones, roughly 85% occurring once. Specimen: PBMCs. The clonotype was recovered from a woman younger than 30 in good health and CMV-seronegative. The J gene is TRBJ2-5, the V gene TRBV2, with 7 bases aligning to TRBD2. The CDR3, as DNA: TGTGCCACCACGGGGGAGGGGGAGACCCAGTACTTC. Translated, it gives CATTGEGETQYF.